These T cell receptor beta chains were read from a single sample in a study of shared clonotypes between healthy human individuals. Profiled with immunoSEQ multiplex PCR; TCRdb holds only in-frame clones, not every one. In the table there are roughly 1,800,000 clones, about 95% of which are singletons. Sequencing was done on a sample of naive CD8+ T cells sorted from blood. These receptors were taken from a man aged 18 to 30 in good health. Each CDR3 is given with its conserved first and last residue. The order of the fields is J gene, clone size, V gene, D gene, CDR3 DNA, CDR3 protein. D genes are given only for firm matches. The size of a clone is reported for some rows only, either as once, few or many, or as a class for expanded clones.

TRBJ2-2,-,TRBV10-3,-,TGTGCCATCCTCGACCCCGCTGACACCGGGGAGCTGTTTTTT,CAILDPADTGELFF
TRBJ1-4,-,TRBV7-3,-,TGTGCCAGCACCGCGGGCAGGCGAAGCAGATTT,CASTAGRRSRF
TRBJ2-7,-,TRBV28,-,TGTGCCAGCAGCTGGGGGACAACGTCCGAGCAGTACTTC,CASSWGTTSEQYF
TRBJ2-1,-,TRBV5-4,TRBD2,TGTGCCAGCAGCCCCTTAGCGGGAGGGCCTGACAATGAGCAGTTCTTC,CASSPLAGGPDNEQFF
TRBJ2-7,-,TRBV20-1,-,TGCAGTGCTTCGGACGGATACGAGCAGTACTTC,CSASDGYEQYF
TRBJ1-1,-,TRBV4-1,-,TGCGCCAGCAGCCAAGAACAGGGAAGCACTGAAGCTTTCTTT,CASSQEQGSTEAFF
TRBJ1-5,-,TRBV30,-,TGTGCCTGGAGTGACTGGGAATTTAGCAATCAGCCCCAGCATTTT,CAWSDWEFSNQPQHF
TRBJ2-7,-,TRBV19,-,TGTGCCAGTAGTATAGATCTCGACCTAGGGAACGAGCAGTACTTC,CASSIDLDLGNEQYF
TRBJ1-2,once,TRBV6-5,-,TGTGCCAGCAGTTACGCAGGGACGGTTTCCTATGGCTACACCTTC,CASSYAGTVSYGYTF
TRBJ1-4,-,TRBV18,-,TGTGCCAGCTCTCACGACCCCGGAACTAATGAAAAACTGTTTTTT,CASSHDPGTNEKLFF
TRBJ2-1,-,TRBV7-8,-,TGTGCCAGCAGCTTAGCGCTTGGCGGGGTGAGCTCCTACAATGAGCAGTTCTTC,CASSLALGGVSSYNEQFF
TRBJ2-7,-,TRBV7-2,TRBD1,TGTGCCAGCAGCTCAACAGGGGCCTACGAGCAGTACTTC,CASSSTGAYEQYF
TRBJ2-5,-,TRBV27,TRBD2,TGTGCCAGCAGTGCCGGACTAGCGGTTGGGACCCAGTACTTC,CASSAGLAVGTQYF
TRBJ1-1,-,TRBV5-1,-,TGCGCCAGCAGCTTGGAACACAGGGAAACTGAAGCTTTCTTT,CASSLEHRETEAFF
TRBJ1-6,-,TRBV25-1,TRBD1,TGTGCCAGCAGTGAATACAGGGGGATACTCTCACCCCTCCACTTT,CASSEYRGILSPLHF
TRBJ2-1,-,TRBV5-1,TRBD1,TGCGCCAGCAGCTTCCGGGACAGAGTATACAATGAGCAGTTCTTC,CASSFRDRVYNEQFF
TRBJ2-2,-,TRBV29-1,-,TGCAGCGTTGAAACAGGCGGGGAGCTGTTTTTT,CSVETGGELFF
TRBJ1-6,-,TRBV25-1,-,TGTGCCAGCAGTGAATTACCGGGGCCCAACTCACCCCTCCACTTT,CASSELPGPNSPLHF
TRBJ2-7,-,TRBV6-5,-,TGTGCCAGCAGGGGTACATTCTCCTACGAGCAGTACTTC,CASRGTFSYEQYF
TRBJ1-5,-,TRBV2,-,TGTGCCAGCAGTGACACTGACAATCAGCCCCAGCATTTT,CASSDTDNQPQHF
TRBJ1-1,-,TRBV13,TRBD1,TGTGCCAGCAGCTTAGTGGAAGGACAGGGGGGGGACACTGAAGCTTTCTTT,CASSLVEGQGGDTEAFF
TRBJ2-7,-,TRBV5-5,TRBD1,TGTGCCAGCAGCTTGAGCCCCACAGGGGTCTCCTACGAGCAGTACTTC,CASSLSPTGVSYEQYF
TRBJ1-1,once,TRBV5-1,-,TGCGCCAGCAGCTTGGTAACGAACACTGAAGCTTTCTTT,CASSLVTNTEAFF
TRBJ2-5,-,TRBV10-3,TRBD2,TGTGCCATCAGCGGGCTAGCGGAGTCGGAGACCCAGTACTTC,CAISGLAESETQYF
TRBJ1-6,once,TRBV5-4,-,TGTGCCAGCAGCCCGACGTGGGGGAGTGATTCACCCCTCCACTTT,CASSPTWGSDSPLHF
TRBJ2-7,-,TRBV5-6,-,TGTGCCAGCAGCTTCTACTCGAGCTCCTACGAGCAGTACTTC,CASSFYSSSYEQYF
TRBJ1-2,-,TRBV5-5,-,TGTGCCAGCAGCCCGCAGACCGGCGAGATTGGCTACACCTTC,CASSPQTGEIGYTF
TRBJ2-1,-,TRBV5-1,TRBD2,TGCGCCAGCAGCCCATATAGCGGGGGGGAAGATGAGCAGTTCTTC,CASSPYSGGEDEQFF
TRBJ1-2,-,TRBV7-3,-,TGTGCCAGCAGCCCGGACAACGGCTATGGCTACACCTTC,CASSPDNGYGYTF
TRBJ2-1,-,TRBV7-9,TRBD2,TGTGCCAGCAGCCCAACTAGCGGGAGTTACAATGAGCAGTTCTTC,CASSPTSGSYNEQFF
TRBJ2-1,-,TRBV4-3,TRBD2,TGCGCCAGCAGCCAGACTAGCGTCACCTACAATGAGCAGTTCTTC,CASSQTSVTYNEQFF
TRBJ2-5,-,TRBV7-2,-,TGTGCCAGCAGCTCCCCCCCTAAAGAGACCCAGTACTTC,CASSSPPKETQYF
TRBJ2-3,once,TRBV29-1,-,TGCAGCGTTTGGCTAGCAACTGATACGCAGTATTTT,CSVWLATDTQYF
TRBJ1-3,few,TRBV7-9,-,TGTGCCAGCAGCTTAGACTGGGACACCATATATTTT,CASSLDWDTIYF
TRBJ2-7,-,TRBV10-3,-,TGTGCCATCAGTGATGGCGGGTCCTACGAGCAGTACTTC,CAISDGGSYEQYF
TRBJ2-7,-,TRBV27,TRBD1,TGTGCCAGCAGTCCTTGGGGACAGGGAATTCTCGAGCAGTACTTC,CASSPWGQGILEQYF
TRBJ2-7,once,TRBV7-2,-,TGTGCCAGCAGCTTCTCGAGTTCAGGGACCTACGAGCAGTACTTC,CASSFSSSGTYEQYF
TRBJ2-7,-,TRBV7-3,-,TGTGCCAGCAGCTCTAGCCCCCCCTACGAGCAGTACTTC,CASSSSPPYEQYF
TRBJ2-1,-,TRBV30,-,TGTGCCTGGAGTGTTCAGGAGCCCTCGGATGAGCAGTTCTTC,CAWSVQEPSDEQFF
TRBJ2-7,-,TRBV7-9,TRBD2,TGTGCCAGCAGCCGCTGGGAGGGGTACGAGCAGTACTTC,CASSRWEGYEQYF
TRBJ2-7,-,TRBV7-6,-,TGTGCCAGCAGCTCCCACCTGTCCTACGAGCAGTACTTC,CASSSHLSYEQYF